The 27 T cell receptor beta chains presented below share a single source sample, sequenced in a study of T cell responses to AZD1222 COVID-19 vaccine. This table comes from immunoSEQ multiplex PCR, and its TCRdb copy is limited to in-frame clones, with some not included. The sample includes about 110,000 clones, less than 95% of them seen just once. The source material was peripheral blood, sampled on day 0 of AZD1222 vaccination. The receptors originated from an adult in good health.

This clone was found many times. The chain couples TRBV2 to TRBJ1-2, with 9 positions matching TRBD1. J gave up 7 bases and V 4 bases, and 4 bases lay outside the gene matches. Germline lookup yields CDR1 SNHLY and CDR2 FYNNEI. This CDR3 is built from 13 residues. The CDR3 reads CASSVTGGLGYTF. In nucleotides, the CDR3 is TGTGCCAGCAGTGTAACAGGGGGCCTTGGCTACACCTTC.

The rearrangement links TRBV3-1 (or the pseudogene TRBV3-2) to TRBJ2-2; TRBD2 matches at 12 bases. The CDR3 is made up of 16 amino acids. V was pared by 6 bases and J by 7 bases, with 9 bases of the junction left unmatched. Per the germline V gene, CDR1 is LGHDT and CDR2 is YNNKEL (reference sequence). CDR3 residues: CASSGLAGLAVGELFF. The CDR3 region has the DNA TGTGCCAGCAGTGGACTAGCGGGGCTGGCGGTCGGGGAGCTGTTTTTT.

Concerning this clone itself: Other DNA sequences of this sample code for an identical CDR3. The gene calls are TRBV9 and TRBJ1-2, with D unresolved. The CDR3 covers 11 residues. Trimming removed 0 bases at V and 5 bases at J, with 2 bases between. The germline CDR1 and CDR2 sequences are SGDLS and YYNGEE. The CDR3: CASSVGYGYTF. The CDR3 bases are TGTGCCAGCAGCGTAGGTTATGGCTACACCTTC. Variable domain in full (rest from reference TRBV9 and TRBJ1-2): DSGVTQTPKHLITATGQRVTLRCSPRSGDLSVYWYQQSLDQGLQFLIQYYNGEERAKGNILERFSAQQFPDLHSELNLSSLELGDSALYFCASSVGYGYTFGSGTRLTVV.

This clone was seen a single time. This chain connects TRBV2 to TRBJ1-4; D is possibly TRBD1 (6 bases). This CDR3 region has 15 residues. CDR1 SNHLY and CDR2 FYNNEI come from the germline V gene. V gave up 4 bases and J gave up 0 bases, with 9 bases separating them. Written as DNA, the CDR3 is TGTGCCAGCAGTGCCAGGGGACCAACTAATGAAAAACTGTTTTTT. Its protein is CASSARGPTNEKLFF.

This rearrangement joins TRBV9 to TRBJ1-4; D possibly corresponds to TRBD1 (5 bases). Germline lookup yields CDR1 SGDLS and CDR2 YYNGEE. V was clipped by 8 bases and J by 0 bases, with 14 bases between them. The CDR3 runs 15 residues. The CDR3, as DNA: TGTGCCAGAAAGCGGGGGGGTGCAACTAATGAAAAACTGTTTTTT. Translation gives CARKRGGATNEKLFF.

This rearrangement joins TRBV15 to TRBJ2-3; D possibly matches TRBD1 or TRBD2 (5 bases each). Trimming stripped 3 bases from V and 2 bases from J, with 9 bases between. This CDR3 region has 14 residues. Germline V gene data show CDR1 as LNHNV and CDR2 as YYDKDF (reference sequence). The CDR3 nucleotides read TGTGCCACCAGCAGGGGGACGGACACAGATACGCAGTATTTT. This encodes CATSRGTDTDTQYF.

This clone appeared once. The V and J genes are TRBV24-1 and TRBJ1-5; 10 bases line up with TRBD1. The CDR3 consists of 16 residues. CDR1 is KGHDR and CDR2 is SFDVKD in the germline V gene. V shed 4 bases, J shed 6 bases, and the junction held 8 bases outside the gene matches. As DNA, the CDR3 is TGTGCCACCAGTGACCGACGACAGGGGGCTTTTCAGCCCCAGCATTTT. Its translation is CATSDRRQGAFQPQHF.

This chain uses TRBV20-1 with TRBJ2-5; D remains unclear. This CDR3 has 10 residues. CDR1 DFQATT and CDR2 SNEGSKA come from the germline V gene (reference sequence). V shed 3 bases and J shed 3 bases, with 2 bases lying between them. CDR3 in DNA: TGCAGTGCTAGGGAAGAGACCCAGTACTTC. It specifies CSAREETQYF.

The J gene is TRBJ1-5, the V gene TRBV7-8, with TRBD1 as a possible D gene (6 bases). Trimming stripped 1 base from V and 5 bases from J, with 15 bases between. Germline loops: CDR1 SGHVS, CDR2 FQNEAQ. The CDR3 is 16 residues long. DNA of the CDR3: TGTGCCAGCAGCTTAGGCCGGGACATCCTCTATCAGCCCCAGCATTTT. Protein product: CASSLGRDILYQPQHF.

The chain carries TRBV7-9 and TRBJ1-5; D is undetermined. In germline, CDR1 is SEHNR, CDR2 FQNEAQ (reference sequence). CDR3 size: 15 residues. V was clipped by 1 base and J by 2 bases, with 9 bases between them. CDR3 amino acids: CASSLEGQGNQPQHF. CDR3 in DNA: TGTGCCAGCAGCTTAGAAGGGCAGGGCAATCAGCCCCAGCATTTT.

The rearrangement joins TRBV7-7 to TRBJ2-2; no clear D. The CDR3 spans 15 residues. The germline gives CDR1 SSHAT, CDR2 FNYEAQ (reference sequence). Trimming shortened V by 5 bases and J by 0 bases, and 10 bases separated the two germline ends. The CDR3, as DNA: TGTGCCAGCAGCCCCGGTGGGTCGAACACCGGGGAGCTGTTTTTT. Its translation is CASSPGGSNTGELFF.

V is TRBV19 and J is TRBJ1-5; unclear D gene. Trimming took 4 bases from V and 0 from J, leaving 13 bases between them. CDR1 is LNHDA and CDR2 is SQIVND in the germline V gene (reference sequence). There are 16 residues in the CDR3. The CDR3 sequence is CASSRAKRYSNQPQHF. The CDR3, as DNA: TGTGCCAGTAGTAGGGCTAAACGATATAGCAATCAGCCCCAGCATTTT.

V gene TRBV11-2 combines with J gene TRBJ1-6, with unresolved D. CDR3 size: 11 residues. V was cut by 8 bases and J by 6 bases, with 5 bases left in between. Germline lookup yields CDR1 SGHAT and CDR2 FQNNGV. The CDR3 reads CASSTNSPLHF. CDR3 nucleotides: TGTGCCAGCTCCACTAATTCACCCCTCCACTTT.

The chain recombines TRBV29-1 with TRBJ1-1, with D possibly being TRBD1 (6 bases). The germline V and J ends were trimmed by 3 bases and 0 bases, with 8 bases remaining between them. CDR3 length equals 13 residues. From germline, CDR1 is SQVTM and CDR2 ANQGSEA. DNA for the CDR3: TGCAGCGTTGATCAGGGGTTGAACACTGAAGCTTTCTTT. Residues: CSVDQGLNTEAFF.

The J gene is TRBJ1-2, the V gene TRBV13; D uncertain. The CDR3 is 13 residues long. Between the trimmed V and J ends, which lost 3 bases and 0 bases, there was a span of 5 bases. Germline-derived CDR1 and CDR2 are PRHDT and FYEKMQ (reference sequence). CDR3 sequence reads: CASSFRANYGYTF. The CDR3 DNA is TGTGCCAGCAGCTTTAGAGCTAACTATGGCTACACCTTC.

CDR3 loop: CASSSLAGGRLDTQYF. Written as DNA, the CDR3 is TGTGCCAGCAGCTCACTAGCGGGGGGCCGATTGGATACGCAGTATTTT. This chain joins TRBV7-9 and TRBJ2-3, with 12 nucleotides matching TRBD2. J was trimmed by 6 bases and V by 4 bases; bases with no gene match: 8. The V gene's germline CDR1 is SEHNR and CDR2 FQNEAQ (reference sequence). This CDR3 has 16 amino acids.

The V and J genes are TRBV5-5 and TRBJ2-7; D gene unclear. In germline, CDR1 is SGHKS, CDR2 YYEKEE (reference sequence). Trimming pared 0 bases from V and 2 bases from J, leaving 12 bases between. The CDR3 contains 15 residues. CDR3 residues: CASSLGKDPTYEQYF. CDR3 nucleotide sequence: TGTGCCAGCAGCTTGGGAAAGGACCCCACCTACGAGCAGTACTTC.

The chain carries TRBV18 and TRBJ2-1; 7 bases are a match to TRBD2. The V gene's germline CDR1 is KGHSH and CDR2 LQKENI. CDR3 length: 13 amino acids. The CDR3 reads CAGGTPSYNEQFF. CDR3 nucleotides: TGTGCGGGGGGGACCCCATCCTACAATGAGCAGTTCTTC.

V usage is TRBV7-3 and J usage is TRBJ2-2; tentative D call: TRBD2 (6 bases). Germline CDR1 is SGHTA and CDR2 is FQGTGA. V was shortened by 5 bases and J by 8 bases, with 15 bases between the two germline ends. This CDR3 is 14 amino acids long. CDR3 sequence reads: CASSQVLASGELFF. Written as DNA, the CDR3 is TGTGCCAGCAGCCAAGTACTAGCTTCTGGGGAGCTGTTTTTT.

Notes on this clone: Other DNA sequences from this sample encode an identical CDR3 as well. V and J are TRBV5-1 and TRBJ2-1; D assignment may be TRBD1 or TRBD2 (5 bases each). This CDR3 contains 15 residues. Trimming left V 0 bases short and J 2 bases short, with 9 bases between. Germline V lookup: CDR1 SGHRS, CDR2 YFSETQ. This CDR3 reads CASSLEGPAYNEQFF. The CDR3 DNA sequence: TGCGCCAGCAGCTTGGAGGGACCTGCCTACAATGAGCAGTTCTTC.

J is TRBJ1-2 and V is TRBV4-2, with D maybe TRBD1 (5 bases). This CDR3 has 16 amino acids. The germline V gene encodes CDR1 LGHNA and CDR2 YNFKEQ. Trimming shortened V by 0 bases and J by 8 bases, and 19 bases separated the two germline ends. This CDR3 reads CASSQDLGPAIGGYTF. CDR3 DNA: TGTGCCAGCAGCCAAGACTTGGGACCAGCGATCGGGGGCTACACCTTC.

This clone was counted once. This sequence joins TRBV12-3 or TRBV12-4 and TRBJ2-7; the D is unclear. With 5 bases removed from V and 2 bases from J, the gap between germline ends came to 7 bases. The CDR3 sequence is 12 residues long. DNA for the CDR3: TGTGCCAGCAGTAAGGGTGCCTACGAGCAGTACTTC. It translates to CASSKGAYEQYF.

The chain carries TRBV19 and TRBJ1-6, with TRBD1 matching 9 bases. Looked up from germline, CDR1 is LNHDA and CDR2 is SQIVND (reference sequence). With V trimmed by 8 bases and J by 14 bases, 10 bases remained unmatched. The CDR3 length is 13 residues. CDR3 bases: TGTGCCAGTTCCGGGACAGGGAGCTTCACCCTCCACTTT. Amino acids: CASSGTGSFTLHF.

The gene calls are TRBV28 and TRBJ2-7; 7 bases map to TRBD1. Germline assignment: CDR1 MDHEN and CDR2 SYDVKM. The trim removed 6 bases at V and 0 bases at J, leaving 8 bases unmatched. The CDR3 covers 15 residues. The DNA for the CDR3 is TGTGCCAGCAGGCTACCGGGACAGAGCTCCTACGAGCAGTACTTC. This codes for CASRLPGQSSYEQYF. The whole variable domain, filled in from reference TRBV28 and TRBJ2-7, reads DVKVTQSSRYLVKRTGEKVFLECVQDMDHENMFWYRQDPGLGLRLIYFSYDVKMKEKGDIPEGYSVSREKKERFSLILESASTNQTSMYLCASRLPGQSSYEQYFGPGTRLTVT.

The V and J genes are TRBV5-6 and TRBJ2-7; D is unresolved. The CDR3 length is 13 residues. In germline, CDR1 is SGHDT, CDR2 YYEEEE. V was shortened by 0 bases and J by 2 bases, with 6 bases between the two germline ends. The CDR3 spells CASSLAPAYEQYF. CDR3 bases: TGTGCCAGCAGCTTGGCTCCCGCCTACGAGCAGTACTTC.

The chain has TRBV9 and TRBJ2-2; possible D gene TRBD1, 5 bases. CDR1 SGDLS and CDR2 YYNGEE come from the germline V gene. The CDR3 covers 16 residues. The ends were cut back, 3 bases at V and 5 bases at J, with 17 bases in the middle. The CDR3 loop is CASSALGPLGTGELFF. In nucleotides, the CDR3 is TGTGCCAGCAGCGCCCTGGGGCCGTTAGGAACCGGGGAGCTGTTTTTT.

The chain joins TRBV4-2 to TRBJ1-1, with 8 bases matching TRBD1. CDR1 is LGHNA and CDR2 is YNFKEQ in the germline V gene. This CDR3 has 14 residues. V shed 5 bases, J shed 11 bases, and the junction held 13 bases outside the gene matches. CDR3: CASSKQSGQVEAFF. The CDR3 DNA reads TGTGCCAGCAGCAAACAGTCGGGACAGGTAGAGGCTTTCTTT.